This record concerns one TCR beta chain sequence. TCRdb re-called the 5' RACE reads; one entry per CDR3 protein, DNA not given. In total, the table holds 350,000 to 450,000 distinct CDR3 sequences. The CDR3 extends over 15 amino acids. Germline V gene sequence: CDR1 SEHNR, CDR2 FQNEAQ (reference sequence). The sample originates from a study of T cells expressing NK-cell markers. The specimen sequenced was blood T cells: a sorted CD56 or NKG2C T cell subset, CD4+ or CD8+ T cells, or bulk PBMC T cells (not recorded which). The chain is built from TRBV7-9 and TRBJ2-1; TCRdb's D call of TRBD1 is untestable without DNA. This clonotype was obtained from a man aged 18 to 69 in good health. CDR3 protein: CASSSSRQGNNEQFF.